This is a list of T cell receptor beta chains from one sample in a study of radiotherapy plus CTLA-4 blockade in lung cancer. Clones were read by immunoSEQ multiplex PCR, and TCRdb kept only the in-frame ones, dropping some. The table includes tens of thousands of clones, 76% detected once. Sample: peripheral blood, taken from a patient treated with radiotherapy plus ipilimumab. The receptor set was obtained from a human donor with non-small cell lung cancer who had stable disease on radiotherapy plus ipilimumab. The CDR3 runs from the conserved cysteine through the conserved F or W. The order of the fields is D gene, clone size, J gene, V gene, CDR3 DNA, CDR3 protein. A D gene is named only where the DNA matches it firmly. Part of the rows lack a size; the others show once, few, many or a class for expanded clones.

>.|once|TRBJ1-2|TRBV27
TGTGCCAGCAGTTTGGCAGGGGCCGGCTACACCTTC
CASSLAGAGYTF
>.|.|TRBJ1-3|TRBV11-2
TGTGCCAGCAGCTCAACAGGGAGCTCTGGAAACACCATATATTTT
CASSSTGSSGNTIYF
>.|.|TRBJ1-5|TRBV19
TGTGCCAGTAGTATAAGAGGGAATCAGCCCCAGCATTTT
CASSIRGNQPQHF
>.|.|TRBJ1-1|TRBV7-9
TGTGCCAGCAGCTCAGGATCTTCCTACACTGAAGCTTTCTTT
CASSSGSSYTEAFF
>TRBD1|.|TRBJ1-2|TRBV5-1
TGCGCCAGCAGCTTGTCCCAGGGGGAGCATGGCTACACCTTC
CASSLSQGEHGYTF
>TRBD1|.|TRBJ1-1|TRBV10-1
TGCGCCAGCAGTCCGGGACAGGGGGCCGCTGAAGCTTTCTTT
CASSPGQGAAEAFF
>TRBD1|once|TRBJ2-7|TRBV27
TGTGCCAGCAGTCCAAAAAATACAGGGGACGAGCAGTACTTC
CASSPKNTGDEQYF
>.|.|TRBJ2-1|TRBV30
TGTGCCTGGAGTGTGAGACGTTACAATGAGCAGTTCTTC
CAWSVRRYNEQFF
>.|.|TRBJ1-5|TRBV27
TGTGCCAGCAGTGGTAGGTCCGCGGGTCCCAATCAGCCCCAGCATTTT
CASSGRSAGPNQPQHF
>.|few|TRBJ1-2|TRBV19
TGTGCCAGTAGTACCCCTGGGGGACGACGGACTAACTATGGCTACACCTTC
CASSTPGGRRTNYGYTF
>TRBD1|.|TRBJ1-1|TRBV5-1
TGCGCCAGCAGGGACGGGACAGGGGACACTGAAGCTTTCTTT
CASRDGTGDTEAFF
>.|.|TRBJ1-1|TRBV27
TGTGCCAGCAGTTTATCGCGGGATTTGAACACTGAAGCTTTCTTT
CASSLSRDLNTEAFF
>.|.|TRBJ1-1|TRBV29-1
TGCAGCGTTGGATCGGGGGCGCGGAGCACTGAAGCTTTCTTT
CSVGSGARSTEAFF
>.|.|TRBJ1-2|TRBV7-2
TGTGCCAGCAGCCATTCAGACAGTAACTATGGCTACACCTTC
CASSHSDSNYGYTF
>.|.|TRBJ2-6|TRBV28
TGTGCCAGCATGGAGGGCTCTTCTGGGGCCAACGTCCTGACTTTC
CASMEGSSGANVLTF
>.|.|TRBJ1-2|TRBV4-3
TGCGCCAGCAGCCAAGATTTTACCCCCAGGACAGAAAACTTCCCATATGGCTACACCTTC
CASSQDFTPRTENFPYGYTF
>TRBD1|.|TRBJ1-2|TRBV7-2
TGTGCCAGCGGGGTTGGGACAGCCTATGGCTACACCTTC
CASGVGTAYGYTF
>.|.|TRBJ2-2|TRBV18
TGTGCCAGCTCACAAAAAGGGGGACCGTATTCCGGGGAGCTGTTTTTT
CASSQKGGPYSGELFF
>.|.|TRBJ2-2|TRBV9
TGTGCCAGCAGCGAACCAGGGGCCGCCACCGGGGAGCTGTTTTTT
CASSEPGAATGELFF
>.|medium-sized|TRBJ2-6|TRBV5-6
TGTGCCAGCAGCTGGGGGAGCTCTGGGGCCAACGTCCTGACTTTC
CASSWGSSGANVLTF
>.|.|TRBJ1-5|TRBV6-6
TGTGCCAGCAGCTTTACAGGGTATAGCAATCAGCCCCAGCATTTT
CASSFTGYSNQPQHF
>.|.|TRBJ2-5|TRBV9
TGTGCCAGCAGCGTCCGGGACTCGGGGACCCAGTACTTC
CASSVRDSGTQYF
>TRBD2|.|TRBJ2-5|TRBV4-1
TGCGCCAGCAGCCAAGATCCCCCTAGCGGGCAAGAGACCCAGTACTTC
CASSQDPPSGQETQYF
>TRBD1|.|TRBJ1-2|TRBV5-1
TGCGCCAGCAGTTTGCAGGGGGCAGAGGATGGCTACACCTTC
CASSLQGAEDGYTF
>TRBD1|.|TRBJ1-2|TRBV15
TGTGCCACCAGCAGCCTTAGGGACAGCAGGAAAATCTTC
CATSSLRDSRKIF